The T cell receptor (beta chain) described here comes from a study of blood T cell repertoires in COVID-19. Study in general: The cDNA or gDNA used as material had been derived from T cells, B-cell-depleted T cells, or PBMCs.

Profiled with immunoSEQ multiplex PCR; TCRdb holds only in-frame clones, not every one. The sample consists of approximately 160,000 clones, about three quarters of them appearing once. V trimming: 0 bases; J trimming: 6 bases; junction bases outside the gene matches: 5. The CDR3 contains 15 residues. Germline V gives CDR1 SGHRS, CDR2 YFSETQ. The origin of this receptor is a man between 60 and 75 years old with acute or convalescent COVID-19. Sequencing used peripheral blood. The chain carries TRBV5-1 and TRBJ2-1, with 8 nucleotides matching TRBD1. The CDR3 spells CASSLGRGLLNEQFF. The CDR3 DNA sequence: TGCGCCAGCAGCTTGGGCAGGGGGCTTCTCAATGAGCAGTTCTTC.